This T cell receptor (beta chain) was identified in a study of OX40 agonist ivuxolimab in advanced cancers. In regard to this clone: Antigen specificity is unknown.

V lost 1 base and J lost 5, with 6 bases in between. The CDR3 is 13 amino acids. Germline V lookup: CDR1 MDHEN, CDR2 SYDVKM. Patients with autoimmune history or systemic immunosuppression were excluded. Using immunoSEQ multiplex PCR, the repertoire was profiled, and TCRdb retains in-frame clones only, with some absent. The profile shows about 24,000 clones, approximately 82% of them singletons. Study results and caveats: At 0.1-3.0 mg/kg, partial responders had clonal expansion among the lowest observed.

The genes are TRBV28 and TRBJ1-5; D ambiguous. The sequences come from CD4+ or CD8+ T cells sorted from blood, collected in a trial of the OX40 agonist ivuxolimab. The receptor's source is an adult with an advanced solid tumor such as melanoma, head and neck, liver or kidney cancer. The CDR3 reads CASSLLGYQPQHF. The CDR3 region has the DNA TGTGCCAGCAGTTTATTGGGGTATCAGCCCCAGCATTTT.